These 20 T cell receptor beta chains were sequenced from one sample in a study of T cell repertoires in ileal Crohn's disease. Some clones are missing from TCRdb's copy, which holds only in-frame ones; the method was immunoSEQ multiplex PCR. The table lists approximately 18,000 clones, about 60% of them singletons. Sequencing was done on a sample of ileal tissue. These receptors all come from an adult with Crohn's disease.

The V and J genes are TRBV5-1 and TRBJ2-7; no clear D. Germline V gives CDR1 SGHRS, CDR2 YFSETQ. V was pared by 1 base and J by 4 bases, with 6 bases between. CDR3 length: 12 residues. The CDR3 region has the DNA TGCGCCAGCAGCTTGCTCGGGTACGAGCAGTACTTC. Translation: CASSLLGYEQYF.

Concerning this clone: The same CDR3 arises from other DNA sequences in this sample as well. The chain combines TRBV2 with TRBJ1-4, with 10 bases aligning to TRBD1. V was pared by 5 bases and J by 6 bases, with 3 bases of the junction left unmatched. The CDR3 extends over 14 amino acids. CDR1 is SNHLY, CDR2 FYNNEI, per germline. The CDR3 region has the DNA TGTGCCAGCAGTCCGGACAGGGGGGATGAAAAACTGTTTTTT. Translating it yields CASSPDRGDEKLFF.

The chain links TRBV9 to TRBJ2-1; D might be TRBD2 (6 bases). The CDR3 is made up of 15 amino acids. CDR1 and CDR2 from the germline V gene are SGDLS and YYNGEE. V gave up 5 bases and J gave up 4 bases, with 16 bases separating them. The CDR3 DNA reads TGTGCCAGCAGTCCCGGTGTGGGGGGTTACAATGAGCAGTTCTTC. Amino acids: CASSPGVGGYNEQFF.

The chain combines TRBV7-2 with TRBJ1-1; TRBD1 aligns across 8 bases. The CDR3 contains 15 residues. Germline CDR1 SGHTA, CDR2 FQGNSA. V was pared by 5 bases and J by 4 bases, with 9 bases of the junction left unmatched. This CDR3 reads CASSPPDRVGTEAFF. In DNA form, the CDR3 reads TGTGCCAGCAGCCCACCGGACAGGGTTGGCACTGAAGCTTTCTTT.

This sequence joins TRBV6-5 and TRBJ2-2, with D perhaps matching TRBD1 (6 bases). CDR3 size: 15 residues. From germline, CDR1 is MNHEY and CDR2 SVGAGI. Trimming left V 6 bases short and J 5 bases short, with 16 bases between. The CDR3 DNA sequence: TGTGCCAGCAGCCGAAGGACAGCACAGACCGGGGAGCTGTTTTTT. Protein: CASSRRTAQTGELFF.

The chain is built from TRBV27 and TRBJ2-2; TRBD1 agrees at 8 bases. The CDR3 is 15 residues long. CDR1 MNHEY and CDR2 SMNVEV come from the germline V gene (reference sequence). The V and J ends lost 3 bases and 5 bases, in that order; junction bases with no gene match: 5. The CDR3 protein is CASSFSQGATGELFF. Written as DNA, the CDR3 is TGTGCCAGCAGTTTCTCCCAGGGGGCTACCGGGGAGCTGTTTTTT.

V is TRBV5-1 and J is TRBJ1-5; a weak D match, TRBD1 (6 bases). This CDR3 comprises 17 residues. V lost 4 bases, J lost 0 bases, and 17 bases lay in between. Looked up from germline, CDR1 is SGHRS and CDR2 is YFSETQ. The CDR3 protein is CASSLPGGANSNQPQHF. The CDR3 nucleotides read TGCGCCAGCAGCCTACCGGGGGGGGCTAATAGCAATCAGCCCCAGCATTTT.

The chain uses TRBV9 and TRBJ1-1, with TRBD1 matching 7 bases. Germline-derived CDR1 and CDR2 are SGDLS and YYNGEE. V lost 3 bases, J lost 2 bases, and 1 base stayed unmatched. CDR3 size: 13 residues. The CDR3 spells CASSGQGNTEAFF. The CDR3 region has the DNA TGTGCCAGCAGCGGACAGGGTAACACTGAAGCTTTCTTT.

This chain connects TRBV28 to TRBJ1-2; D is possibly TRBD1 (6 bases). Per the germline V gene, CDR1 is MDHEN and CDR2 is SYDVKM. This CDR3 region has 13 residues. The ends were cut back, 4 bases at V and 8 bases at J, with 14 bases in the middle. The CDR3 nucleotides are TGTGCCAGCAGTTCGCACAGGGTATGGGGCTACACCTTC. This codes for CASSSHRVWGYTF.

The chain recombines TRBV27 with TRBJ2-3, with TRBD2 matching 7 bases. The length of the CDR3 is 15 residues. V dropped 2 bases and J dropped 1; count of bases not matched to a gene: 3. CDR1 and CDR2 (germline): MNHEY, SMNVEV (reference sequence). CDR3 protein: CASSLGRVGTDTQYF. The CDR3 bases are TGTGCCAGCAGTTTAGGGAGGGTAGGCACAGATACGCAGTATTTT.

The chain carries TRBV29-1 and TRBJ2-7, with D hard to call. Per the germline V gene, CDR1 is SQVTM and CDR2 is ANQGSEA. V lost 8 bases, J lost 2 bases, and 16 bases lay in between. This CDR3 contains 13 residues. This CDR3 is CSSRRAAAYEQYF. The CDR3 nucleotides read TGCAGCTCTAGGCGCGCCGCCGCCTACGAGCAGTACTTC.

CDR3 amino acids: CASSPGTRERSYNEQFF. CDR3 DNA sequence: TGCGCCAGCAGTCCCGGGACTAGGGAACGCTCCTACAATGAGCAGTTCTTC. The chain has TRBV5-1 and TRBJ2-1; 8 bases align to TRBD2. In germline, CDR1 is SGHRS, CDR2 YFSETQ. The length of the CDR3 is 17 residues. Trimming removed 5 bases from V and 0 bases from J; junction bases left unmatched: 10.

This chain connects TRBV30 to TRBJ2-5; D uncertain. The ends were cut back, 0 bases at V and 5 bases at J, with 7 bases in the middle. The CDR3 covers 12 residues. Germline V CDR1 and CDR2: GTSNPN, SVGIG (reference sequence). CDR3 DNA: TGTGCCTGGAGTGTAAACTGGGAGACCCAGTACTTC. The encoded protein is CAWSVNWETQYF.

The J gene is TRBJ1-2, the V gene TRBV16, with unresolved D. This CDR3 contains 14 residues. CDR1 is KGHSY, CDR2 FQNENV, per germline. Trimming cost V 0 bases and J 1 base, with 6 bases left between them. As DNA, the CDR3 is TGTGCCAGCAGCCAATCGTCAGTTAACTATGGCTACACCTTC. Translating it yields CASSQSSVNYGYTF.

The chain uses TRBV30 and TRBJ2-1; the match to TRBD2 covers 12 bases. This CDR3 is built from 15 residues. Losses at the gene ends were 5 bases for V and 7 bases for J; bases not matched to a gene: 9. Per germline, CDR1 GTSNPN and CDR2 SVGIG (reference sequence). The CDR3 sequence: CAWGRTSGVKNEQFF. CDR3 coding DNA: TGTGCCTGGGGGAGGACTAGCGGGGTAAAAAATGAGCAGTTCTTC.

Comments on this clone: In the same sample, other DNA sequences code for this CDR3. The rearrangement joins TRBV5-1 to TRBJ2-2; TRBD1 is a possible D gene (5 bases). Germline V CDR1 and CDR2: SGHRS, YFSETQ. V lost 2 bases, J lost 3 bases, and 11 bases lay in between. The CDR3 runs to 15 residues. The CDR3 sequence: CASSFSDRHTGELFF. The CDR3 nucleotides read TGCGCCAGCAGCTTCTCCGACAGACACACCGGGGAGCTGTTTTTT.

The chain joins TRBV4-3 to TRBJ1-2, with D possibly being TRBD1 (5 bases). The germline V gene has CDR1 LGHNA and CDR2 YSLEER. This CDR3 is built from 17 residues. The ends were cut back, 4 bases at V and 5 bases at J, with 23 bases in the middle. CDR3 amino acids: CASSPTDSYLEVYGYTF. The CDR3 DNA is TGCGCCAGCAGCCCGACAGACTCCTACCTTGAGGTTTATGGCTACACCTTC.

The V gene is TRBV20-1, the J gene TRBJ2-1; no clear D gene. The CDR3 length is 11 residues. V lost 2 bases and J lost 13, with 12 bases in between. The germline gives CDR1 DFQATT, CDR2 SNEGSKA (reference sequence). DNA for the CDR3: TGCAGTGCTAGACGTGACTTACCACAGTTCTTC. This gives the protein CSARRDLPQFF.

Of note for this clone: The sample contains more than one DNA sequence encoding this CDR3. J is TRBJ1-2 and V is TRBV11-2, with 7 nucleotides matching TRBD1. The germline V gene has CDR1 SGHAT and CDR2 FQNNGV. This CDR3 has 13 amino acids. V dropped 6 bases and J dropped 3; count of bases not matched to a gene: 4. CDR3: CASSLDRYYGYTF. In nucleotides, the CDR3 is TGTGCCAGCAGTCTGGACAGGTACTATGGCTACACCTTC.

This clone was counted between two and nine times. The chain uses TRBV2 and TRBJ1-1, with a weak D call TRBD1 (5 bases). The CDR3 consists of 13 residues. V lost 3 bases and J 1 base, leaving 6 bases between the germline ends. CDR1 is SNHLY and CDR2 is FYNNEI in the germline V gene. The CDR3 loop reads CASSDRENTEAFF. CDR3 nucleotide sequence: TGTGCCAGCAGTGACAGGGAGAACACTGAAGCTTTCTTT. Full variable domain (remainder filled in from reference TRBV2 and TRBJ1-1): EPEVTQTPSHQVTQMGQEVILRCVPISNHLYFYWYRQILGQKVEFLVSFYNNEISEKSEIFDDQFSVERPDGSNFTLKIRSTKLEDSAMYFCASSDRENTEAFFGQGTRLTVV.